This entry features one TCR beta chain sequence. V lost 8 bases to trimming and J lost 9 bases; unmatched junction nucleotides: 4. The CDR3 is made up of 11 amino acids. CDR1 is ENHRY, CDR2 SYGVKD, per germline. TCRdb ran MiXCR on the 5' RACE reads and lists one entry per CDR3 protein. The data hold approximately 47,000 distinct CDR3 sequences, with about a fifth observed a single time. This sample is part of a study of chronic HIV infection and antiretroviral therapy. Sequencing used peripheral blood. The sequence came from an adult who had HIV and had not received antiretroviral therapy, or was an uninfected healthy control (not recorded which). J is TRBJ1-1 and V is TRBV10-3; the match to TRBD1 covers 9 bases. CDR3 loop: CAIQGQGQAFF. DNA for the CDR3: TGTGCCATCCAGGGACAGGGTCAAGCTTTCTTT.